The present TCR beta chain was sequenced within a study of T cell repertoires in cytomegalovirus infection. Study background: CMV infection and matching HLA type were both indicated by public TCR beta signatures. Overall study results and limits: Summed frequency of public TCR beta families distinguished CMV carriers with the relevant HLA. It was HLA-C-restricted CMV-specific TCR beta clonotypes that dominated the response ex vivo.

TCRdb reprocessed the reads with MiXCR, giving one entry per CDR3 protein. This table has 150,000 to 200,000 distinct CDR3 sequences, approximately 19% appearing once. A remark on this clonotype: Its antigen is undetermined.

Trimming removed 7 bases at V and 5 bases at J, with 16 bases between. This CDR3 contains 14 residues. Per the germline V gene, CDR1 is MDHEN and CDR2 is SYDVKM. This rearrangement joins TRBV28 to TRBJ2-3; a weak D match, TRBD1 (8 bases). The sample taken for sequencing was PBMCs. The clonotype comes from a human donor in good health (CMV status not recorded). Some clones in this sample may be carry-over from other donors' samples. The CDR3 loop is CASTSTGEGDTQYF. The DNA of the CDR3 is TGTGCCAGCACCTCGACAGGGGAGGGAGATACGCAGTATTTT.